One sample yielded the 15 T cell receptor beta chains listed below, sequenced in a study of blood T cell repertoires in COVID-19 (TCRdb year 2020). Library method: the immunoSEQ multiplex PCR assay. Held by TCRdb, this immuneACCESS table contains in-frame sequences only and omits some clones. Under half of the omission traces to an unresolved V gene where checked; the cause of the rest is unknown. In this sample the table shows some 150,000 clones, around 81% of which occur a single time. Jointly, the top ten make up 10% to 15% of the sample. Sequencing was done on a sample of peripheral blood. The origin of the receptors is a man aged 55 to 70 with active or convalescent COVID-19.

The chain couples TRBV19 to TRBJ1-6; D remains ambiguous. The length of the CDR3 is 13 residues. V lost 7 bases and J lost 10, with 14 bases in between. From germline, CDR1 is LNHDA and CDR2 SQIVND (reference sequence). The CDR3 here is CASKEGSWSPLHF. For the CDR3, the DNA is TGTGCCAGTAAGGAGGGCTCATGGTCACCCCTCCACTTT.

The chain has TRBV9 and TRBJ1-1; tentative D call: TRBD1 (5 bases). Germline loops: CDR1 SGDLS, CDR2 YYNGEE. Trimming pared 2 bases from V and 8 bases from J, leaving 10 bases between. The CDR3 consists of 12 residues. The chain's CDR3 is CASSVSKGEAFF. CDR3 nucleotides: TGTGCCAGCAGCGTGTCCAAGGGGGAAGCTTTCTTT.

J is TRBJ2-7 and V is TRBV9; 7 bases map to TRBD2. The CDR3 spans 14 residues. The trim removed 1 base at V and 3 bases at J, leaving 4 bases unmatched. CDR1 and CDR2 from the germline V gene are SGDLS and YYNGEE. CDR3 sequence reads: CASSVSGTNYEQYF. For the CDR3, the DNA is TGTGCCAGCAGCGTAAGCGGGACTAACTACGAGCAGTACTTC.

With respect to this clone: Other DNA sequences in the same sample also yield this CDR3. The CDR3 loop is CATSLADTQYF. CDR3 DNA sequence: TGTGCCACCTCTCTTGCAGATACGCAGTATTTT. This sequence joins TRBV24-1 and TRBJ2-3; no firm D call. There are 11 residues in the CDR3. CDR1 and CDR2 from the germline V gene are KGHDR and SFDVKD. Deletions cut 9 bases from V and 4 bases from J, with 7 bases between.

CDR3 sequence (DNA): TGCGCCAGCACCCCTCAGGGACTAGCGGGTGGCGAGCAGTACTTC. Protein product: CASTPQGLAGGEQYF. V is TRBV5-1 and J is TRBJ2-7, with TRBD2 matching over 12 bases. Unmatched junction bases numbered 10, after V lost 6 bases and J lost 6 bases. There are 15 residues in the CDR3. The germline CDR1 and CDR2 sequences are SGHRS and YFSETQ.

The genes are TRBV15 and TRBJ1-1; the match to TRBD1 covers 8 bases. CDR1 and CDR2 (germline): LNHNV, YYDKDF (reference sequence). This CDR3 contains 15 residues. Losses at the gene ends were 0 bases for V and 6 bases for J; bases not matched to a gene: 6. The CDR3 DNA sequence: TGTGCCACCAGCAGAGATCAGGGGGCCGGTGCTGAAGCTTTCTTT. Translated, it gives CATSRDQGAGAEAFF.

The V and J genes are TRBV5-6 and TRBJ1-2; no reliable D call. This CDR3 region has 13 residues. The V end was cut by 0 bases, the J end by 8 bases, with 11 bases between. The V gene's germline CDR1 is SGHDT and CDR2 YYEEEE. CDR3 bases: TGTGCCAGCAGCTTGGCCTCGGGTTGGGGCTACACCTTC. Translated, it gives CASSLASGWGYTF. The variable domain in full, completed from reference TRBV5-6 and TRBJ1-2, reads DAGVTQSPTHLIKTRGQQVTLRCSPKSGHDTVSWYQQALGQGPQFIFQYYEEEERQRGNFPDRFSGHQFPNYSSELNVNALLLGDSALYLCASSLASGWGYTFGSGTRLTVV.

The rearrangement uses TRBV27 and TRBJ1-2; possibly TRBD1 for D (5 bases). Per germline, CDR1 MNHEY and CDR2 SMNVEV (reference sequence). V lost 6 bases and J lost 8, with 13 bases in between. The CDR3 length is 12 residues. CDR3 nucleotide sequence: TGTGCCAGCAGATATCCAAGGGGCGGCTACACCTTC. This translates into CASRYPRGGYTF.

The CDR3 DNA is TGCGCCAGCAGCTTGGCCGGGGGGGATACGCAGTATTTT. Its translation is CASSLAGGDTQYF. The chain joins TRBV5-1 to TRBJ2-3, with 7 bases identical to TRBD2. Trimming at V came to 0 bases and at J to 6 bases, leaving 1 base not matched to a gene. Per the germline V gene, CDR1 is SGHRS and CDR2 is YFSETQ. CDR3 length equals 13 residues.

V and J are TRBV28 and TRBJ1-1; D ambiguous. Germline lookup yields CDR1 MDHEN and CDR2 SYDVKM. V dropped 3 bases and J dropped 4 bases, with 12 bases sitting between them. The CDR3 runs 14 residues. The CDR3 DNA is TGTGCCAGCAGTTTGGCGGGCGGTGGCACTGAAGCTTTCTTT. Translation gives CASSLAGGGTEAFF.

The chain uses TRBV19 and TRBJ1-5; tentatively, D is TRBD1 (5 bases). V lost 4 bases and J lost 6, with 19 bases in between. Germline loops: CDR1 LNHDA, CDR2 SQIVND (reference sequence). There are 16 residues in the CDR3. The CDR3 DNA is TGTGCCAGTAGTAGGGGGAGGGGAAGGGTTGTTCAGCCCCAGCATTTT. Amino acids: CASSRGRGRVVQPQHF. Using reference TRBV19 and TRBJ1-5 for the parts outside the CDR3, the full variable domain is DGGITQSPKYLFRKEGQNVTLSCEQNLNHDAMYWYRQDPGQGLRLIYYSQIVNDFQKGDIAEGYSVSREKKESFPLTVTSAQKNPTAFYLCASSRGRGRVVQPQHFGDGTRLSIL.

CDR3 DNA sequence: TGTGCCAGCAGTGCCACGGACAGGCCCGGCTCTGGAAACACCATATATTTT. Its translation is CASSATDRPGSGNTIYF. The chain links TRBV2 to TRBJ1-3; TRBD1 matches at 7 bases. The CDR3 covers 17 residues. Germline V gene lookup returns CDR1 SNHLY and CDR2 FYNNEI. V shed 4 bases and J 0 bases; nucleotides not matched to a gene: 9.

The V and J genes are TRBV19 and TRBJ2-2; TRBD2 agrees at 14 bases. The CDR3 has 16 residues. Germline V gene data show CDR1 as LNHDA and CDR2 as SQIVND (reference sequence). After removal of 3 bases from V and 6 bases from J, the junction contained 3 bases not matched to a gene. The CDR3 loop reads CASSILGLAGAGELFF. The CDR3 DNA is TGTGCCAGTAGTATTCTGGGACTAGCGGGAGCCGGGGAGCTGTTTTTT.

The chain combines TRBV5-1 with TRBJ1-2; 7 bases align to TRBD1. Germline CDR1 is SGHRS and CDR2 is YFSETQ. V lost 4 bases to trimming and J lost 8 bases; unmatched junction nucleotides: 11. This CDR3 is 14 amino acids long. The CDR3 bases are TGCGCCAGCAGCCCGGAGGGGGCGCTGGGAGGCTACACCTTC. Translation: CASSPEGALGGYTF.

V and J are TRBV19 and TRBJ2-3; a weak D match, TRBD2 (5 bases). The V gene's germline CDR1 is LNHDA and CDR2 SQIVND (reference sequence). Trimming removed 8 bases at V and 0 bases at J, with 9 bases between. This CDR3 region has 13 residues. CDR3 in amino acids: CASGGASTDTQYF. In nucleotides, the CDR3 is TGTGCCAGTGGAGGAGCTAGCACAGATACGCAGTATTTT.